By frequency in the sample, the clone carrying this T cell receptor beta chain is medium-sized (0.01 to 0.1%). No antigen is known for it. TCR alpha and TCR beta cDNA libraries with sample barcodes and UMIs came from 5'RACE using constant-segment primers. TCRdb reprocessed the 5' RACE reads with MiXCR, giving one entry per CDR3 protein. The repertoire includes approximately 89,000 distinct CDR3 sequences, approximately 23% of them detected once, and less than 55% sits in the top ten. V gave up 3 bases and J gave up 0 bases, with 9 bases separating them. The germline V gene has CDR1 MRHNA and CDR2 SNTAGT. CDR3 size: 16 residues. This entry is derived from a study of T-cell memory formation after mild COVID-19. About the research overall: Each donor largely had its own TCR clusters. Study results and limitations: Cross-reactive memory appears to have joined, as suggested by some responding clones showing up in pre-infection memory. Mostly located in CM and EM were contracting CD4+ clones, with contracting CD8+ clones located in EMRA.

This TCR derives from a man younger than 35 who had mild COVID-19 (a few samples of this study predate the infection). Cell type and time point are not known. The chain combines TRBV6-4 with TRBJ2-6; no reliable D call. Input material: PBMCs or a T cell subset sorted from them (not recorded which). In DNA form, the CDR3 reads TGTGCCAGCAGTGAATCCTCACGCTCTGGGGCCAACGTCCTGACTTTC. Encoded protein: CASSESSRSGANVLTF.